The rows below give T cell receptor beta chains drawn from one sample of a study of shared clonotypes between healthy human individuals. Repertoires were generated with immunoSEQ multiplex PCR, while TCRdb's copy carries only in-frame clones and drops some. Seen here are 800,000 to 1,200,000 clones, roughly 74% observed once, and the top ten hold approximately 0.5%. Sequenced input: memory CD4+ T cells from PBMCs. These receptors were taken from a man between 18 and 29 years old in good health. Some clones in this sample may be carry-over from other donors' samples. Both conserved end residues are part of each CDR3. D genes are given only for firm matches.

CDR3	D	V	J
CASRQEEPYEQYF	.	TRBV7-3	TRBJ2-7
CAWMGNGYTF	.	TRBV30	TRBJ1-2
CAWRTKGMNTEAFF	.	TRBV30	TRBJ1-1
CAVHLNEQFF	.	TRBV5-4	TRBJ2-1
CASSYPGQGRGYTF	TRBD1	TRBV28	TRBJ1-2
CAWQGAAVEKLFF	TRBD1	TRBV30	TRBJ1-4
CAISLLGELSGNTIYF	.	TRBV10-3	TRBJ1-3
CASSYKKGFEAFF	.	TRBV7-2	TRBJ1-1
CASSPRVSSYEQYF	.	TRBV7-2	TRBJ2-7
CASNTGSQETQYF	.	TRBV9	TRBJ2-5
CASSQDERKSSYNEQFF	.	TRBV4-2	TRBJ2-1
CATSREEAYEQYF	.	TRBV15	TRBJ2-7
CASSLNGRGRYEQYF	TRBD1	TRBV27	TRBJ2-7